This T cell receptor (beta chain) came from a study of blood T cell repertoires in COVID-19. Turning to the study itself: Donors in the United States, Italy and Spain gave samples during acute or convalescent COVID-19. PBMCs, B-cell-depleted T cells, or T cells were the source of the cDNA or gDNA that made up the material.

Germline V CDR1 and CDR2: MDHEN, SYDVKM. The CDR3 sequence is 15 residues long. Deletions cut 4 bases from V and 6 bases from J, with 15 bases between. This clone was detected only once. In the original processing: Reference gene primer amplification gave estimated nucleated cell counts. The protocol was immunoSEQ multiplex PCR, while the TCRdb copy is restricted to in-frame clones and leaves out a portion. From that table come the V and J calls and clone size; the DNA was used to work out D and trimming. The sample holds approximately 85,000 clones; roughly 91% are singletons and the top ten take 0.95% to 1.3%.

The genes are TRBV28 and TRBJ1-4; a possible D gene is TRBD1 (5 bases). Sequencing input: peripheral blood. The clonotype originates from a woman aged 50 to 60 in a cohort sampled during active COVID-19. The chain's CDR3 is CASSSEGPPDEKLFF. CDR3 bases: TGTGCCAGCAGTTCGGAGGGGCCCCCAGATGAAAAACTGTTTTTT.